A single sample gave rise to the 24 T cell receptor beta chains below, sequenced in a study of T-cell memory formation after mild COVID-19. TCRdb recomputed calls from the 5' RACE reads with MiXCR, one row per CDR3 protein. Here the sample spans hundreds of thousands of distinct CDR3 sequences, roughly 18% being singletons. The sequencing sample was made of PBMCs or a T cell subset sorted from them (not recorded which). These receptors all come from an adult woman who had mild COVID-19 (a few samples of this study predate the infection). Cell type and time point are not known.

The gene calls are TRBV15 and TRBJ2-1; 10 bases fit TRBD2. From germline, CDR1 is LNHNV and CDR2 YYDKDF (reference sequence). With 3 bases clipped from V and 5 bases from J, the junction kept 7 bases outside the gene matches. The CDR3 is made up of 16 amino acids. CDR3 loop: CATSRASGRVHNEQFF. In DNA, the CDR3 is TGTGCCACCAGCAGGGCTAGCGGGAGAGTGCACAATGAGCAGTTCTTC.

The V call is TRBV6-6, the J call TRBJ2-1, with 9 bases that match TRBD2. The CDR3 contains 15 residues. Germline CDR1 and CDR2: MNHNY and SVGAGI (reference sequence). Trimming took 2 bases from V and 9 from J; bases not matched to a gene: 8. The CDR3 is CASSYPASGNGEQFF. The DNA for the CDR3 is TGTGCCAGCAGTTACCCTGCTAGCGGGAACGGTGAGCAGTTCTTC.

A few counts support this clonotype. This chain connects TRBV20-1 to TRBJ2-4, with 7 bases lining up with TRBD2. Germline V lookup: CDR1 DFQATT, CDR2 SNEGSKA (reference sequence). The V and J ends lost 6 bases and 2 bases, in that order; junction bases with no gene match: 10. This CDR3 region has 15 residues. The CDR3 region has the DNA TGCAGTGCGCTTGGCGGGAGCATAACCAAAAACATTCAGTACTTC. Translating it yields CSALGGSITKNIQYF.

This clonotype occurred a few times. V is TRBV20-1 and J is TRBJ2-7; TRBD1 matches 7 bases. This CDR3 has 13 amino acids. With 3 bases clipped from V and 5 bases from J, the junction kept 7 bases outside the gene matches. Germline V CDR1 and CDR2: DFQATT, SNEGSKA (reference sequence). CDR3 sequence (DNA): TGCAGTGCTAGGGCTCCTGACAGGGACGAGCAGTACTTC. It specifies CSARAPDRDEQYF.

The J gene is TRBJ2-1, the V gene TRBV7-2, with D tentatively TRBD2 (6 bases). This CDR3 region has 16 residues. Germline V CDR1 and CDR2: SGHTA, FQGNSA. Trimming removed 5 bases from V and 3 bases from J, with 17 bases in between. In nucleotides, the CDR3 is TGTGCCAGCAGCCGGGAGTCAGCGTCCTACTACAATGAGCAGTTCTTC. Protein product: CASSRESASYYNEQFF.

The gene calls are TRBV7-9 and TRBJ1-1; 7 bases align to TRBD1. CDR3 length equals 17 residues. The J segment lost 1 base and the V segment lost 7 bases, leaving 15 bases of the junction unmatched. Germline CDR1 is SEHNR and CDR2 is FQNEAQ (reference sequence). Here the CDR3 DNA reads TGTGCCAGCACCACCGGAGCTGCCTACAGGGGGAACACTGAAGCTTTCTTT. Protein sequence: CASTTGAAYRGNTEAFF. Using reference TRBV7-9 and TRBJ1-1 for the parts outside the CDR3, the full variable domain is DTGVSQNPRHKITKRGQNVTFRCDPISEHNRLYWYRQTLGQGPEFLTYFQNEAQLEKSRLLSDRFSAERPKGSFSTLEIQRTEQGDSAMYLCASTTGAAYRGNTEAFFGQGTRLTVV.

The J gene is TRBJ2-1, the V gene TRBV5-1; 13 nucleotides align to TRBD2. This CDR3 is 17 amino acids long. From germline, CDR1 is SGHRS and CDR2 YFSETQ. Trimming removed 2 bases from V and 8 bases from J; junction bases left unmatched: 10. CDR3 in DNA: TGCGCCAGCAGCTTTTCACTAGCGGGGGGGAGAGGCGATGAGCAGTTCTTC. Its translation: CASSFSLAGGRGDEQFF.

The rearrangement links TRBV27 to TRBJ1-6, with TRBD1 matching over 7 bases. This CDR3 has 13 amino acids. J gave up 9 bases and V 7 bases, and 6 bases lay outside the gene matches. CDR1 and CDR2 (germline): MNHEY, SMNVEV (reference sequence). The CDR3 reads CASTPDRASPLHF. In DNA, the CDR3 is TGTGCCAGCACACCTGACAGGGCTTCACCCCTCCACTTT.

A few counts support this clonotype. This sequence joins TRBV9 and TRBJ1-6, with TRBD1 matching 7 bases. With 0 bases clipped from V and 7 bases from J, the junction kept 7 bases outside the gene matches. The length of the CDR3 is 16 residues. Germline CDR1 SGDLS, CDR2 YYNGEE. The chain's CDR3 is CASSVDTGAGNSPLHF. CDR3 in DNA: TGTGCCAGCAGCGTAGACACAGGGGCAGGAAATTCACCCCTCCACTTT.

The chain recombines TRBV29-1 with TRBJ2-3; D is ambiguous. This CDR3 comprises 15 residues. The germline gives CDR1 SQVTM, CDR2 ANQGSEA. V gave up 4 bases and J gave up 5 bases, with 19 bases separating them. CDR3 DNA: TGCAGCGTTGGACTCCGGGCCAATCCGATAGATACGCAGTATTTT. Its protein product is CSVGLRANPIDTQYF.

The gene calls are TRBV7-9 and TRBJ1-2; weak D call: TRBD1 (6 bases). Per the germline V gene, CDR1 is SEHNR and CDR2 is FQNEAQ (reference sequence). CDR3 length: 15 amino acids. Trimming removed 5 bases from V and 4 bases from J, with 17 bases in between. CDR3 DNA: TGTGCCAGCAGCATAACAGGGAGGGGGGCCTATGGCTACACCTTC. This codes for CASSITGRGAYGYTF.

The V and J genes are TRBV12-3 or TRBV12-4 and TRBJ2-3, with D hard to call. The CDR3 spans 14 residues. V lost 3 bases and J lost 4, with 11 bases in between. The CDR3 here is CASSFRPLADTQYF. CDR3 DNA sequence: TGTGCCAGCAGTTTCCGTCCCCTGGCAGATACGCAGTATTTT.

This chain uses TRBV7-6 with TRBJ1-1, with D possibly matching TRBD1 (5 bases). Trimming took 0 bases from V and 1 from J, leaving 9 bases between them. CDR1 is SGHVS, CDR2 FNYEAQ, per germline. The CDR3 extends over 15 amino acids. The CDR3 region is CASSLALGENTEAFF. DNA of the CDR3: TGTGCCAGCAGCTTAGCCCTGGGGGAGAACACTGAAGCTTTCTTT.

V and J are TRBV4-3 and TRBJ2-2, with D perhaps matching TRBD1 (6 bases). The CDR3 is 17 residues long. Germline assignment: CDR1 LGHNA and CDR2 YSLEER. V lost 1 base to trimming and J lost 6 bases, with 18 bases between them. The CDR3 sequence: CASSQVSGTLGAGELFF. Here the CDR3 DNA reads TGCGCCAGCAGCCAAGTTTCCGGGACACTCGGCGCCGGGGAGCTGTTTTTT.

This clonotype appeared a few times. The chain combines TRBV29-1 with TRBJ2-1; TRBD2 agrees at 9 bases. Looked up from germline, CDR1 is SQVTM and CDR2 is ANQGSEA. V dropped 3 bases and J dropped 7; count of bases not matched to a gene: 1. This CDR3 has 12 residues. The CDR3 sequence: CSVDAGGNEQFF. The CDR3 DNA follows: TGCAGCGTTGATGCGGGGGGGAATGAGCAGTTCTTC.

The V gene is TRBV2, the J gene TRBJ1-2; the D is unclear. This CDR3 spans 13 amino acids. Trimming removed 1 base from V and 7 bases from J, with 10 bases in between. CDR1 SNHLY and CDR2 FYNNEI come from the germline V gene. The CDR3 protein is CASSEGAVGGYTF. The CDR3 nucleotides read TGTGCCAGCAGTGAAGGGGCAGTGGGTGGCTACACCTTC.

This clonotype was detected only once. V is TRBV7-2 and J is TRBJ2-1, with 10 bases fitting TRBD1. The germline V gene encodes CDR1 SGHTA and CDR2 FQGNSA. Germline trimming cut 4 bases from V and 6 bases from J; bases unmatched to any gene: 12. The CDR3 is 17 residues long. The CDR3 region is CASSYLGPGQGFNEQFF. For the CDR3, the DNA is TGTGCCAGCAGCTACTTAGGACCGGGACAGGGGTTCAATGAGCAGTTCTTC.

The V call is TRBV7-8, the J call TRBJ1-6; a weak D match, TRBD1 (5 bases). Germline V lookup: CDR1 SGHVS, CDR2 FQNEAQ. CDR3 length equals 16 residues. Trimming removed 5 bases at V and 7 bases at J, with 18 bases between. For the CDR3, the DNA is TGTGCCAGCAGCCTCCAAATTGGGGCCTCGAATTCACCCCTCCACTTT. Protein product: CASSLQIGASNSPLHF.

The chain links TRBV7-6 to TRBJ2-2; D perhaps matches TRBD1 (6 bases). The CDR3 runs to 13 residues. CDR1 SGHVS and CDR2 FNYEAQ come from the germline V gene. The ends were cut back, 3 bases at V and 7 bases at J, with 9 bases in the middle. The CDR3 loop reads CASSFGQSGELFF. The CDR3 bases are TGTGCCAGCAGCTTCGGACAGAGCGGGGAGCTGTTTTTT.

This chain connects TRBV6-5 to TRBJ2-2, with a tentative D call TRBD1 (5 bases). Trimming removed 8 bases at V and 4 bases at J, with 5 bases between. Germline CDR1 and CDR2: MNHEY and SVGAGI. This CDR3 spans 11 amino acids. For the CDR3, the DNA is TGTGCCAGCGGGGCCACCGGGGAGCTGTTTTTT. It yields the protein CASGATGELFF.

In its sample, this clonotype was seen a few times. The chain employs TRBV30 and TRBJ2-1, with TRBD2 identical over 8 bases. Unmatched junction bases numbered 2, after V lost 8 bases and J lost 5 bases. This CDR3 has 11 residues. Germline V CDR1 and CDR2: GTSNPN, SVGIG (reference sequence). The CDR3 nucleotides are TGTGCCAGGGGACTAGACAATGAGCAGTTCTTC. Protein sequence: CARGLDNEQFF.

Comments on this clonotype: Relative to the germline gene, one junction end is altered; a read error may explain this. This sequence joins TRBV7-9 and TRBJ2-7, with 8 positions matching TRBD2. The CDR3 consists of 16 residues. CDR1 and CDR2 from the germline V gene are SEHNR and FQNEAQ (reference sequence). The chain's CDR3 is CASSAAPGLVSHEQYF. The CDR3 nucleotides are TGTGCCAGCAGTGCTGCCCCGGGACTAGTCTCCCACGAGCAGTACTTC.

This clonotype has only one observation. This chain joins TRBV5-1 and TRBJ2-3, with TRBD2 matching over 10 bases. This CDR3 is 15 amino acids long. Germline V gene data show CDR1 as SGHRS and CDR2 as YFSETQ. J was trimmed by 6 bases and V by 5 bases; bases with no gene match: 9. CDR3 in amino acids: CASRVSSSGSDTQYF. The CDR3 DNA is TGCGCCAGCAGGGTTTCATCTAGCGGGAGTGATACGCAGTATTTT.

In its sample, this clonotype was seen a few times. In nucleotides, the CDR3 is TGCAGTGCTAGAGATTGGACAGGGAGCGGACAGGAGCAGTACTTC. Its translation is CSARDWTGSGQEQYF. The gene calls are TRBV20-1 and TRBJ2-7; 8 bases line up with TRBD1. The CDR3 extends over 15 amino acids. V lost 0 bases and J lost 7; bases outside the gene matches: 11. Germline-derived CDR1 and CDR2 are DFQATT and SNEGSKA (reference sequence).